These T cell receptor beta chains were read from a single sample in a study of blood T cell repertoires in COVID-19. Using immunoSEQ multiplex PCR, the repertoire was profiled, and TCRdb retains in-frame clones only, with some absent. The sample has around 200,000 clones; approximately 88% are singletons. The sequenced sample consisted of peripheral blood. Receptors originate from a woman aged 40 to 49 with COVID-19, enrolled during active disease. Both conserved end residues are part of each CDR3. The order of the fields is D gene, V gene, clone size, J gene, CDR3 DNA, CDR3 protein. A D gene is named only where the DNA matches it firmly. Clone size is stated in some rows and not others, as once, few, many or a class when expanded.

TRBD1	TRBV6-1	once	TRBJ1-1	TGTGCCAGCAGTGAGAGGGGGCGAGGCACTGAAGCTTTCTTT	CASSERGRGTEAFF
NA	TRBV14	NA	TRBJ1-5	TGTGCCAGCAGCCTGGCAGGCAATCAGCCCCAGCATTTT	CASSLAGNQPQHF
TRBD1	TRBV6-5	NA	TRBJ1-2	TGTACCAGTTCGGGACAGGGGTTGGCTCTGGTCACCTTC	CTSSGQGLALVTF
TRBD1	TRBV27	NA	TRBJ1-2	TGTGCCAGCAGTTTAACCGGGACAGGGCCTGGCTACACCTTC	CASSLTGTGPGYTF
NA	TRBV9	NA	TRBJ2-7	TGTGCCAGCAGCCCCACGGGTAGCGGAATCTACGAGCAGTACTTC	CASSPTGSGIYEQYF
TRBD2	TRBV3-1/TRBV3-2	NA	TRBJ2-3	TGTGCCAGCAGCCAAGATCCCCGCGGGAGTCCCAGAACAGATACGCAGTATTTT	CASSQDPRGSPRTDTQYF
TRBD1	TRBV24-1	NA	TRBJ2-1	TGTGCCACCAGTTCCCCGACAGGGACCAGGAATGAGCAGTTCTTC	CATSSPTGTRNEQFF
TRBD2	TRBV9	NA	TRBJ2-5	TGTGCCAGCAGCGTCGGGACTAGCGGGCCCCAAGAGACCCAGTACTTC	CASSVGTSGPQETQYF
NA	TRBV21-1	once	TRBJ1-6	TGTGCCATTCCCGGGCAGGGAGGGGGACGAATAGGCGGTTCACCCCTCCACTTT	CAIPGQGGGRIGGSPLHF
TRBD1	TRBV27	few	TRBJ2-7	TGTGCCAGCAGTCCTACCGGGACAGGGGGTAACGAGCAGTACTTC	CASSPTGTGGNEQYF
NA	TRBV2	NA	TRBJ1-3	TGTGCCAGCAGTGAGGCGCAAACAGGTGTCTCTGGAAACACCATATATTTT	CASSEAQTGVSGNTIYF
TRBD1	TRBV9	NA	TRBJ1-2	TGTGCCAGCAGCGCCGTCGGGACAGGGTGGGGCTACACCTTC	CASSAVGTGWGYTF
NA	TRBV18	NA	TRBJ2-2	TGTGCCAGCTCCCTCACCGGGGAGCTGTTTTTT	CASSLTGELFF
NA	TRBV6-5	NA	TRBJ1-3	TGTGCCAGCAGTTACTCGAGGGACACCGGAAACACCATATATTTT	CASSYSRDTGNTIYF
NA	TRBV14	NA	TRBJ1-1	TGTGCCAGCAGATTTTCATTGTCCACTGAAGCTTTCTTT	CASRFSLSTEAFF
NA	TRBV7-9	NA	TRBJ2-7	TGTGCCAGCAGTTCTAGGAGTTCCTTCGGAGAGCAGTACTTC	CASSSRSSFGEQYF
NA	TRBV5-1	NA	TRBJ1-1	TGCGCCAGCAGCTTGGCCCAGAAAGCTTTCTTT	CASSLAQKAFF
NA	TRBV7-3	NA	TRBJ1-2	TGTGCCAGCAGCCGTACCCCCGGTCAGGCGGGCTACACCTTC	CASSRTPGQAGYTF
NA	TRBV2	NA	TRBJ2-7	TGTGCCAGCATAGGAGGGGCGCTTGAGCAGTACTTC	CASIGGALEQYF
NA	TRBV5-5	NA	TRBJ2-3	TGTGCCAGCAGCTTGCTACCTAGCACAGATACGCAGTATTTT	CASSLLPSTDTQYF
NA	TRBV6-5	NA	TRBJ2-7	TGTGCCAGCTCCCGAGAGAGGCGCGGCGAGCAGTACTTC	CASSRERRGEQYF
TRBD2	TRBV29-1	NA	TRBJ2-1	TGCAGCGCGGGGCGGGAGGGCCTTGAGCAGTTCTTC	CSAGREGLEQFF
TRBD2	TRBV28	NA	TRBJ2-3	TGTGCCAGCAAGGACACGACTAGCGGGAGAAGGGGTACGAAAGATACGCAGTATTTT	CASKDTTSGRRGTKDTQYF
TRBD2	TRBV11-2	NA	TRBJ2-5	TGTGCCAGCAGCTTTGCGGGAGAGGCGAAGACCCAGTACTTC	CASSFAGEAKTQYF
TRBD2	TRBV19	NA	TRBJ2-3	TGTGCCAGTAGTATACGGACTAGCAGGACAGATACGCAGTATTTT	CASSIRTSRTDTQYF
TRBD1	TRBV5-1	NA	TRBJ2-2	TGCGCCAGCAGCTTGGCCTGGACAGGTATCTCCGGGGAGCTGTTTTTT	CASSLAWTGISGELFF
NA	TRBV13	NA	TRBJ1-2	TGTGCCAGCAGCGAGGGTTACGCCGGCTATGGCTACACCTTC	CASSEGYAGYGYTF
NA	TRBV4-1	NA	TRBJ2-3	TGCGCCAGCAGGGGAGCGGGTAGCACAGATACGCAGTATTTT	CASRGAGSTDTQYF
NA	TRBV14	NA	TRBJ1-2	TGTGCCAGCAGCCATGCCGATTACATCTTACAAGGCTACACCTTC	CASSHADYILQGYTF
TRBD1	TRBV19	NA	TRBJ1-2	TGTGCCAGCAAAACAGGGGTTGGTGGCTACACCTTC	CASKTGVGGYTF
NA	TRBV3-1/TRBV3-2	NA	TRBJ1-6	TGTGCCAGCAGCGAAGGTAACAGCTTCTATAATTCACCCCTCCACTTT	CASSEGNSFYNSPLHF
NA	TRBV18	NA	TRBJ1-4	TGTGCCAGCTCACCACCCACGACAACAACTAATGAAAAACTGTTTTTT	CASSPPTTTTNEKLFF
NA	TRBV10-3	NA	TRBJ1-5	TGTGCCATCAAGGCAGGAATCAATCAGCCCCAGCATTTT	CAIKAGINQPQHF
NA	TRBV20-1	NA	TRBJ2-7	TGCGCCGTCCCCGGGCAGTACTTC	CAVPGQYF
NA	TRBV19	once	TRBJ2-5	TGTGCCAGTAGTATCTCGACAGGCCCCCAAGAGACCCAGTACTTC	CASSISTGPQETQYF
NA	TRBV3-1/TRBV3-2	NA	TRBJ1-4	TGTGCCAGCAGCCAAGGGGGAGGGGTTGAAAAACTGTTTTTT	CASSQGGGVEKLFF
TRBD2	TRBV11-3	NA	TRBJ2-3	TGTGCCAGCAGCTCCGGACTAGCGCATACGCAGTATTTT	CASSSGLAHTQYF
NA	TRBV10-3	NA	TRBJ1-1	TGTGCCATCAGTGAAGAGGGCTACATGAACACTGAAGCTTTCTTT	CAISEEGYMNTEAFF
NA	TRBV28	NA	TRBJ2-7	TGTGCCAGCATTGAGGGACACGGCTACGAGCAGTACTTC	CASIEGHGYEQYF
TRBD2	TRBV7-9	NA	TRBJ2-3	TGTGCCAGCAGCCTAGGGACTAGCTTCGCAGATACGCAGTATTTT	CASSLGTSFADTQYF
NA	TRBV2	NA	TRBJ2-3	TGTGCCAGCAGTTCGTCCGGGACAGATACGCAGTATTTT	CASSSSGTDTQYF
NA	TRBV7-8	NA	TRBJ1-6	TGTGCCAGCAGCTCAGGGACTGTCCTGAGTTCACCCCTCCACTTT	CASSSGTVLSSPLHF
NA	TRBV27	NA	TRBJ1-2	TGTGCCAGCAGTTTATTCGGGGGAACGAGGTATGGCTACACCTTC	CASSLFGGTRYGYTF